Shown below are 27 T cell receptor beta chains from a single sample sequenced in a study of immune evolution from preneoplasia to lung adenocarcinoma. Clones were read by immunoSEQ multiplex PCR, and TCRdb kept only the in-frame ones, dropping some. Of several thousand clones in the sample, about four fifths are singletons; the top ten hold roughly 7.9%. Material: FFPE adjacent normal lung tissue. The receptors were gathered from a person in their sixties or seventies with lung adenocarcinoma.

This chain links TRBV6-5 with TRBJ2-7; D uncertain. The length of the CDR3 is 15 residues. V was trimmed by 0 bases and J by 4 bases, leaving 13 bases between them. Germline assignment: CDR1 MNHEY and CDR2 SVGAGI. CDR3: CASSYSMQAYYEQYF. DNA for the CDR3: TGTGCCAGCAGTTACTCGATGCAGGCCTATTACGAGCAGTACTTC.

The chain recombines TRBV2 with TRBJ1-1; no clear D gene. This CDR3 region has 13 residues. The germline V gene encodes CDR1 SNHLY and CDR2 FYNNEI. Trimming removed 7 bases from V and 4 bases from J, with 13 bases in between. The CDR3 spells CASTSNEGTEAFF. In nucleotides, the CDR3 is TGTGCCAGCACTTCTAACGAGGGCACTGAAGCTTTCTTT.

This chain joins TRBV6-5 and TRBJ2-7, with D maybe TRBD2 (5 bases). V was shortened by 6 bases and J by 7 bases, with 13 bases between the two germline ends. CDR1 is MNHEY, CDR2 SVGAGI, per germline. The CDR3 has 12 amino acids. Here the CDR3 DNA reads TGTGCCAGCAGGACCCGGGAAGGGGAGCAGTACTTC. It specifies CASRTREGEQYF.

The chain combines TRBV7-8 with TRBJ2-1, with TRBD1 matching over 7 bases. Germline lookup yields CDR1 SGHVS and CDR2 FQNEAQ. The CDR3 runs 14 residues. The V gene end was trimmed by 2 bases and the J gene end by 9 bases; junction bases not matched to a gene: 7. The CDR3 coding sequence is TGTGCCAGCAGCTTACGACAGGGAAGGGGTGAGCAGTTCTTC. Residues: CASSLRQGRGEQFF. Supplemented by reference TRBV7-8 and TRBJ2-1, the full variable domain reads GAGVSQSPRYKVAKRGQDVALRCDPISGHVSLFWYQQALGQGPEFLTYFQNEAQLDKSGLPSDRFFAERPEGSVSTLKIQRTQQEDSAVYLCASSLRQGRGEQFFGPGTRLTVL.

V gene TRBV6-6 combines with J gene TRBJ1-3, with a possible D match to TRBD1 (5 bases). The germline gives CDR1 MNHNY, CDR2 SVGAGI (reference sequence). V dropped 2 bases and J dropped 2 bases, with 13 bases sitting between them. This CDR3 is built from 16 residues. The CDR3 DNA reads TGTGCCAGCAGTTACGACAGCCTCGGGACTGGAAACACCATATATTTT. Translation: CASSYDSLGTGNTIYF.

This clone has just a few counts. The chain recombines TRBV6-1 with TRBJ1-1; tentatively, D is TRBD1 (5 bases). The germline CDR1 and CDR2 sequences are MNHNS and SASEGT. The CDR3 has 14 amino acids. V was cut by 6 bases and J by 2 bases, with 13 bases left in between. CDR3 DNA: TGTGCCAGCAGCATTTCGGGACCCAACACTGAAGCTTTCTTT. Its protein product is CASSISGPNTEAFF.

The rearrangement joins TRBV30 to TRBJ2-7; 10 bases are shared with TRBD2. Germline V lookup: CDR1 GTSNPN, CDR2 SVGIG (reference sequence). With 0 bases clipped from V and 4 bases from J, the junction kept 3 bases outside the gene matches. The CDR3 consists of 14 residues. The CDR3 sequence: CAWSVGTSDYEQYF. DNA of the CDR3: TGTGCCTGGAGTGTAGGGACTAGCGATTACGAGCAGTACTTC.

The chain joins TRBV2 to TRBJ1-6, with D possibly being TRBD1 (5 bases). Looked up from germline, CDR1 is SNHLY and CDR2 is FYNNEI. This CDR3 comprises 14 residues. V dropped 2 bases and J dropped 9 bases, with 11 bases sitting between them. The CDR3, as DNA: TGTGCCAGCAGTGAACTCCTTCAGGGTTCACCCCTCCACTTT. Translated: CASSELLQGSPLHF. Looking up the rest from reference TRBV2 and TRBJ1-6 gives the full variable domain: EPEVTQTPSHQVTQMGQEVILRCVPISNHLYFYWYRQILGQKVEFLVSFYNNEISEKSEIFDDQFSVERPDGSNFTLKIRSTKLEDSAMYFCASSELLQGSPLHFGNGTRLTVT.

The V and J genes are TRBV30 and TRBJ2-5; 9 bases are a match to TRBD1. The germline V gene has CDR1 GTSNPN and CDR2 SVGIG (reference sequence). The CDR3 runs 15 residues. Trimming at V came to 3 bases and at J to 5 bases, leaving 10 bases not matched to a gene. For the CDR3, the DNA is TGTGCCTGGAGCCCGCCAACAGGGGGCCGGGAGACCCAGTACTTC. Translated: CAWSPPTGGRETQYF.

Turning to this clone: One end of the junction is discordant with germline, which a read error may explain. This chain joins TRBV7-7 and TRBJ2-7; the D is unclear. CDR3 length: 15 residues. Germline CDR1 SSHAT, CDR2 FNYEAQ (reference sequence). The CDR3 region has the DNA TGTGCTAGCAGCTTAGGCAGGTCGAGCTCCTACGAGCAGTACTTC. Protein: CASSLGRSSSYEQYF.

V gene TRBV19 combines with J gene TRBJ2-5; maybe TRBD2 (5 bases). Trimming took 5 bases from V and 1 from J, leaving 8 bases between them. The CDR3 extends over 13 amino acids. The V gene's germline CDR1 is LNHDA and CDR2 SQIVND (reference sequence). Here the CDR3 DNA reads TGTGCCAGTAGTCCGGGAAGCCAAGAGACCCAGTACTTC. It codes for CASSPGSQETQYF. Full variable domain (missing parts from reference TRBV19 and TRBJ2-5): DGGITQSPKYLFRKEGQNVTLSCEQNLNHDAMYWYRQDPGQGLRLIYYSQIVNDFQKGDIAEGYSVSREKKESFPLTVTSAQKNPTAFYLCASSPGSQETQYFGPGTRLLVL.

The genes are TRBV9 and TRBJ1-2; 7 nucleotides agree with TRBD1. After removal of 6 bases from V and 3 bases from J, the junction contained 14 bases not matched to a gene. The CDR3 extends over 16 amino acids. CDR1 SGDLS and CDR2 YYNGEE come from the germline V gene. The CDR3 DNA sequence: TGTGCCAGCACCAGGGGGGGGACGCCTCCGGACTATGGCTACACCTTC. Amino acids: CASTRGGTPPDYGYTF.

This clone was found a few times. V and J are TRBV5-1 and TRBJ2-3; D gene ambiguous. V dropped 4 bases and J dropped 5 bases, with 11 bases sitting between them. The germline gives CDR1 SGHRS, CDR2 YFSETQ. The CDR3 is 13 residues long. Here the CDR3 DNA reads TGCGCCAGCAGCCCCCCTCAAGGAGATACGCAGTATTTT. It yields the protein CASSPPQGDTQYF.

The V and J genes are TRBV7-2 and TRBJ1-2; D uncertain. V dropped 1 base and J dropped 5 bases, with 8 bases sitting between them. Germline V gene lookup returns CDR1 SGHTA and CDR2 FQGNSA. The CDR3 has 13 amino acids. The CDR3 coding sequence is TGTGCCAGCAGCTTAGGCCGAGGATATGGCTACACCTTC. Its protein is CASSLGRGYGYTF. The full variable domain, in which reference TRBV7-2 and TRBJ1-2 provide the parts outside the CDR3, is GAGVSQSPSNKVTEKGKDVELRCDPISGHTALYWYRQSLGQGLEFLIYFQGNSAPDKSGLPSDRFSAERTGGSVSTLTIQRTQQEDSAVYLCASSLGRGYGYTFGSGTRLTVV.

This clone has only a few counts. The rearrangement uses TRBV9 and TRBJ2-3; tentative D call: TRBD1 (6 bases). The CDR3 is 14 residues long. V was cut by 0 bases and J by 4 bases, with 9 bases left in between. Germline V gene sequence: CDR1 SGDLS, CDR2 YYNGEE. The CDR3 here is CASSVAYRADTQYF. CDR3 sequence (DNA): TGTGCCAGCAGCGTAGCTTACAGGGCAGATACGCAGTATTTT.

V is TRBV28 and J is TRBJ2-7; TRBD1 aligns across 7 bases. Looked up from germline, CDR1 is MDHEN and CDR2 is SYDVKM. J was trimmed by 4 bases and V by 5 bases; bases with no gene match: 5. CDR3 length equals 13 residues. The CDR3 protein is CASSLRQGYEQYF. CDR3 bases: TGTGCCAGCAGTCTAAGACAGGGTTACGAGCAGTACTTC.

The chain carries TRBV30 and TRBJ1-2; D possibly corresponds to TRBD1 (5 bases). Germline V CDR1 and CDR2: GTSNPN, SVGIG (reference sequence). The CDR3 is 12 amino acids. Trimming cost V 5 bases and J 4 bases, with 11 bases left between them. CDR3 region: CAWEQALYGYTF. The CDR3 DNA is TGTGCCTGGGAACAGGCCCTCTATGGCTACACCTTC. Supplemented by reference TRBV30 and TRBJ1-2, the full variable domain reads SQTIHQWPATLVQPVGSPLSLECTVEGTSNPNLYWYRQAAGRGLQLLFYSVGIGQISSEVPQNLSASRPQDRQFILSSKKLLLSDSGFYLCAWEQALYGYTFGSGTRLTVV.

The chain couples TRBV5-3 to TRBJ2-7; 8 positions agree with TRBD1. TRBV5-3 counts as an open reading frame of uncertain function. CDR3 size: 17 residues. J gave up 0 bases and V 0 bases, and 8 bases lay outside the gene matches. DNA for the CDR3: TGTGCCAGAAGCTTGGGGCGGGACAGGACACCCTCCTACGAGCAGTACTTC. Its protein is CARSLGRDRTPSYEQYF.

The CDR3 sequence is CASSFQGAMTNEKLFF. The CDR3 nucleotides are TGCGCCAGCAGCTTCCAGGGGGCGATGACTAATGAAAAACTGTTTTTT. This chain links TRBV5-1 with TRBJ1-4, with 8 bases aligning to TRBD1. The CDR3 length is 16 residues. Germline lookup yields CDR1 SGHRS and CDR2 YFSETQ. The J segment lost 2 bases and the V segment lost 2 bases, leaving 5 bases of the junction unmatched.

This chain joins TRBV30 and TRBJ2-3, with 10 bases identical to TRBD2. The V segment lost 2 bases and the J segment 3 bases; nucleotides outside the gene matches: 2. CDR1 and CDR2 from the germline V gene are GTSNPN and SVGIG (reference sequence). This CDR3 is built from 14 residues. This CDR3 reads CAWSRGLATDTQYF. CDR3 sequence (DNA): TGTGCCTGGAGTAGGGGACTAGCGACAGATACGCAGTATTTT.

The chain carries TRBV2 and TRBJ1-3; 7 bases line up with TRBD1. With V trimmed by 8 bases and J by 3 bases, 13 bases remained unmatched. CDR3 length: 16 residues. CDR1 is SNHLY and CDR2 is FYNNEI in the germline V gene. The CDR3 sequence: CASRGTRGRYGNTIYF. Here the CDR3 DNA reads TGTGCCAGCCGGGGGACGAGGGGGCGTTATGGAAACACCATATATTTT.

The genes are TRBV14 and TRBJ2-7; D unresolved. This CDR3 has 13 residues. Germline CDR1 is SGHDN and CDR2 is FVKESK. The V end lost 1 base, the J end lost 2 bases, and 6 bases lay between the germline ends. The CDR3 DNA reads as TGTGCCAGCAGCCAAGCCAGCCCCTACGAGCAGTACTTC. As protein: CASSQASPYEQYF.

The CDR3 reads CASSFKRETEKLFF. CDR3 bases: TGTGCCAGCAGCTTCAAGAGGGAGACTGAAAAACTGTTTTTT. The gene calls are TRBV11-2 and TRBJ1-4; no clear D gene. Germline V gene lookup returns CDR1 SGHAT and CDR2 FQNNGV. The CDR3 is 14 residues long. V was trimmed by 3 bases and J by 7 bases, leaving 12 bases between them.

This clone was observed once. The rearrangement joins TRBV13 to TRBJ2-5; D is perhaps TRBD1 or TRBD2 (6 bases each). Germline V gene lookup returns CDR1 PRHDT and CDR2 FYEKMQ (reference sequence). Trimming took 5 bases from V and 4 from J, leaving 17 bases between them. The CDR3 has 15 amino acids. CDR3 nucleotide sequence: TGTGCCAGCAGCCCTTCCCAACGGGGGCGAGAGACCCAGTACTTC. Its protein is CASSPSQRGRETQYF.

This clone was counted only a few times. V usage is TRBV30 and J usage is TRBJ2-1; TRBD2 is a possible D gene (5 bases). This CDR3 is built from 14 residues. V lost 3 bases and J lost 3, with 12 bases in between. In germline, CDR1 is GTSNPN, CDR2 SVGIG (reference sequence). CDR3 bases: TGTGCCTGGAGCTCCCCGGGGATCTACAATGAGCAGTTCTTC. Encoded protein: CAWSSPGIYNEQFF.

The chain uses TRBV30 and TRBJ2-3, with D tentatively TRBD1 (7 bases). Germline CDR1 reads GTSNPN; CDR2 reads SVGIG (reference sequence). This CDR3 region has 12 residues. The CDR3 protein is CAWGQGGDTQYF. CDR3 DNA sequence: TGTGCTTGGGGGCAGGGGGGAGATACGCAGTATTTT. Full variable domain (rest looked up from reference TRBV30 and TRBJ2-3): SQTIHQWPATLVQPVGSPLSLECTVEGTSNPNLYWYRQAAGRGLQLLFYSVGIGQISSEVPQNLSASRPQDRQFILSSKKLLLSDSGFYLCAWGQGGDTQYFGPGTRLTVL.

This chain joins TRBV6-1 and TRBJ2-7; the D gene could be TRBD1 or TRBD2 (5 bases each). The CDR3 loop spans 15 amino acids. Deletions cut 7 bases from V and 3 bases from J, with 19 bases between. Germline V CDR1 and CDR2: MNHNS, SASEGT. The CDR3 is CASTSRDAGLYEQYF. CDR3 DNA: TGTGCCAGCACCAGCCGGGACGCGGGCCTCTACGAGCAGTACTTC.